One TCR beta chain is described in this entry. Its antigen remains unidentified. Base qualities are missing; no much larger clone stands one base away. TCRbeta CDR3 regions were amplified from genomic DNA by means of the immunoSEQ Assay, a bias-controlled multiplex PCR. The original pipeline was this. Within the assay, amplification of reference gene primers was used to estimate how many nucleated cells each sample contained. Sequence reads were collapsed and filtered to measure the absolute abundance of every unique TCRbeta CDR3 rearrangement. For each sample, productive Simpson clonality was calculated as the square root of Simpson's diversity index over productive rearrangements. The table comes from immuneACCESS by way of TCRdb, which keeps in-frame sequences with V and J called. Part of the clones is missing from these tables; in studies checked, under half for an unresolved V gene and the rest for unknown reasons. The V and J calls and clone size are taken from that table; D and trimming were inferred from the DNA. The sample data list around 250,000 clones, and 85% to 90% of these were observed just once. The top ten clones comprise over 4% of the sample.

Enrolling through a virtual design, the prospective study's participants ranged in age from roughly 18 to 95 years and lived across roughly 24 United States geographic areas. In the prospective study, cohorts were assigned on the basis of participant-reported clinical history obtained from a screening survey and a study questionnaire. In the prospective study, whole blood, serum and a nasopharyngeal or oropharyngeal swab were collected from each participant by mobile phlebotomists. Over a roughly 2-month period, participants in the prospective study had the option of providing additional blood draws and questionnaires. Blood samples from the prospective study were shipped frozen or at room temperature prior to DNA extraction. This sample stems from a study of blood T cell repertoires in COVID-19 (dated by TCRdb to the early 2020s). Study-wide context: Samples from collaborators originated in the United States, Italy and Spain and spanned both the acute and convalescent phases of COVID-19. The material from the prospective study consisted of cDNA or gDNA derived from T cells, B-cell-depleted T cells, or PBMCs. Subjects who had been exposed to COVID-19, were actively infected with it, or had recovered from it provided the deeply sampled blood TCRbeta repertoires that made up the dataset. The repertoires were released in a freely available public database meant as a resource for research on the immune response to SARS-CoV-2. Samples were obtained from the ongoing ImmuneRACE study (first 160 participants) and from about 1,300 subjects provided by 6 global collaborators. Sample metadata almost always included a de-identified subject ID, COVID-19 status, age in years and sex. Where available, HLA class I and class II types were obtained from metadata supplied by the sample provider rather than from assay-based typing.

Points the paper makes about the study in general: The amount of clinical and demographic metadata varied by source and participant and was provided uncurated.

The CDR3 goes from the cysteine to the phenylalanine over 16 residues. Of the read, only the CDR3 DNA is kept; its 48 bases are in frame from base 1. Taken from the germline V gene, the CDR1 and CDR2 loops are SNHLY and FYNNEI. V trim: 3 bases; J trim: 2 bases; unmatched bases: 9. Sequenced material: PBMCs or T cells enriched from blood (not recorded which). This receptor was obtained from a woman aged 25-40 years with acute COVID-19. The sequence is built from TRBV2 and TRBJ1-1; 7 of the junction bases match TRBD1. The CDR3 loop reads CASSDERTGPNTEAFF. The nucleotides are TGTGCCAGCAGTGACGAAAGGACAGGTCCAAACACTGAAGCTTTCTTT.